The T cell receptor beta chain described here comes from a study of T cells after yellow fever vaccination. Study-level background: Researchers used SMART-Seq v4 Ultra Low Input to prepare fractions that had low cell numbers. Study-wide points: The booster saw the reappearance of most primary-vaccination clones (approximately 97% CD4, around 88% CD8).

This clonotype has at least ten counts. The antigen remains unidentified. Germline assignment: CDR1 SGHTA and CDR2 FQGNSA. This CDR3 has 15 residues. After removal of 5 bases from V and 4 bases from J, the junction contained 6 bases not matched to a gene. TCRdb re-analysed the 5' RACE reads in MiXCR, keeping a single row per CDR3 protein. The sample carries about 170,000 distinct CDR3 sequences, roughly 6.2% recorded once. The receptor was derived from a man aged 18 to 35 who received the YFV17D yellow fever vaccine. J is TRBJ2-7 and V is TRBV7-2; 12 bases agree with TRBD2. The starting material was CD4+ T cells sorted from PBMCs, obtained on the day of the first yellow fever vaccination. The CDR3 protein is CASSATSGGSYEQYF. As DNA, the CDR3 is TGTGCCAGCAGCGCTACTAGCGGGGGGTCGTACGAGCAGTACTTC.